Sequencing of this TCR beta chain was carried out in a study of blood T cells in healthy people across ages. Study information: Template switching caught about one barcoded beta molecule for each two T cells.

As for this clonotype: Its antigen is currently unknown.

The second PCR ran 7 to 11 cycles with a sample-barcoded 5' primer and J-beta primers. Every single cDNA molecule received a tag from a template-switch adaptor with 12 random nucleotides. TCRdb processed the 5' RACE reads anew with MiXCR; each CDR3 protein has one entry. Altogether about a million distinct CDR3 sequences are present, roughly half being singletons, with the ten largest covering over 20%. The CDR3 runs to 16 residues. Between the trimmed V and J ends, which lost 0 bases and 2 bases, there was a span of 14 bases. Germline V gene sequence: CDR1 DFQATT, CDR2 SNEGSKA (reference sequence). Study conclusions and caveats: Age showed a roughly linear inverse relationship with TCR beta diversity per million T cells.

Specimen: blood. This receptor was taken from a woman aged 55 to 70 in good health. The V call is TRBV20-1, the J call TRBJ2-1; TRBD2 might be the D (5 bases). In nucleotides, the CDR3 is TGCAGTGCTAGAGATGGAGGTGACACGGCCTACAATGAGCAGTTCTTC. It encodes CSARDGGDTAYNEQFF.